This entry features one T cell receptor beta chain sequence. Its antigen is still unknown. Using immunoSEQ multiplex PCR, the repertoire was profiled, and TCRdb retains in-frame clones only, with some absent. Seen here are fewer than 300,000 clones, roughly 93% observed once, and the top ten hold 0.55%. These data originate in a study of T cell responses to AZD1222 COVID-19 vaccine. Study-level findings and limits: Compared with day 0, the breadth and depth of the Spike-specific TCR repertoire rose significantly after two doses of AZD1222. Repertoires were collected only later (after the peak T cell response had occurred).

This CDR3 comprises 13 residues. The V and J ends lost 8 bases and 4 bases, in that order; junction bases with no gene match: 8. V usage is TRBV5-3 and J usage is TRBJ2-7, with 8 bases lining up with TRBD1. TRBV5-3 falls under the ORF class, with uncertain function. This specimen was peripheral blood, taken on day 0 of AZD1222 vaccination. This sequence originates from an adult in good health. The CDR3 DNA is TGTGCCAGTACCGGGACAGGAGGATACGAGCAGTACTTC. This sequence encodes CASTGTGGYEQYF.